Below, 12 T cell receptor beta chains from the same sample are listed, as sequenced in a study of T cell responses to AZD1222 COVID-19 vaccine. Libraries were prepared by immunoSEQ multiplex PCR; TCRdb keeps only in-frame clonotypes and omits some of them. The sample yields roughly 120,000 clones, 75% to 90% seen once. Here the sequenced sample was peripheral blood, taken 28 days after the second AZD1222 dose. Source of these receptors: an adult who received the AZD1222 COVID-19 vaccine.

V is TRBV24-1 and J is TRBJ2-2; 7 bases are a match to TRBD1. The CDR3 totals 16 residues. The germline V gene has CDR1 KGHDR and CDR2 SFDVKD. With 4 bases clipped from V and 5 bases from J, the junction kept 9 bases outside the gene matches. The CDR3 DNA reads TGTGCCACCAGTGACCCCACAGGGGTTCGAACCGGGGAGCTGTTTTTT. It codes for CATSDPTGVRTGELFF.

This clone has a single count. CDR3 in amino acids: CAWSVGNNWGGGYTF. The CDR3 DNA sequence: TGTGCCTGGAGTGTAGGGAATAATTGGGGAGGAGGCTACACCTTC. The rearrangement uses TRBV30 and TRBJ1-2; no firm D call. This CDR3 has 15 amino acids. V was pared by 0 bases and J by 8 bases, with 19 bases between. Germline values: CDR1 GTSNPN, CDR2 SVGIG (reference sequence).

This rearrangement joins TRBV5-1 to TRBJ2-4, with D possibly matching TRBD2 (7 bases). This CDR3 region has 16 residues. From germline, CDR1 is SGHRS and CDR2 YFSETQ. V shed 2 bases and J shed 2 bases, with 14 bases lying between them. CDR3 nucleotide sequence: TGCGCCAGCAGCTTTGGGGGGGCGCTTTCCAAAAACATTCAGTACTTC. The encoded protein is CASSFGGALSKNIQYF. Based on the CDR3 plus reference TRBV5-1 and TRBJ2-4, the full variable domain is KAGVTQTPRYLIKTRGQQVTLSCSPISGHRSVSWYQQTPGQGLQFLFEYFSETQRNKGNFPGRFSGRQFSNSRSEMNVSTLELGDSALYLCASSFGGALSKNIQYFGAGTRLSVL.

This clone has a count of ten or more. The J gene is TRBJ1-2, the V gene TRBV4-2; no clear D. Deletions cut 1 base from V and 2 bases from J, with 8 bases between. Germline values: CDR1 LGHNA, CDR2 YNFKEQ. The CDR3 is 14 residues long. The CDR3: CASSQVGGNYGYTF. CDR3 nucleotides: TGTGCCAGCAGCCAAGTTGGCGGAAACTATGGCTACACCTTC.

This chain connects TRBV6-1 to TRBJ1-2, with 9 bases fitting TRBD1. This CDR3 has 17 residues. From germline, CDR1 is MNHNS and CDR2 SASEGT. J was trimmed by 5 bases and V by 4 bases; bases with no gene match: 14. CDR3 loop: CASSVPTGGIASYGYTF. The CDR3 coding sequence is TGTGCCAGCAGTGTACCGACAGGGGGAATCGCTTCATATGGCTACACCTTC.

This chain connects TRBV12-3 or TRBV12-4 to TRBJ1-4; D gene unclear. CDR3 length: 13 residues. V was trimmed by 1 base and J by 4 bases, leaving 4 bases between them. CDR3 coding DNA: TGTGCCAGCAGTTTAGGTGGTAATGAAAAACTGTTTTTT. Translation: CASSLGGNEKLFF.

The chain carries TRBV6-5 and TRBJ1-1, with unresolved D. The CDR3 totals 13 residues. Germline V lookup: CDR1 MNHEY, CDR2 SVGAGI. Trimming left V 2 bases short and J 4 bases short, with 8 bases between. The CDR3 is CASSYGEGTEAFF. DNA of the CDR3: TGTGCCAGCAGTTACGGGGAGGGCACTGAAGCTTTCTTT.

The chain is built from TRBV5-1 and TRBJ2-1; D is tentatively TRBD1 or TRBD2 (5 bases each). This CDR3 region has 16 residues. The germline V gene has CDR1 SGHRS and CDR2 YFSETQ. V shed 4 bases and J shed 8 bases, with 22 bases lying between them. The CDR3 loop reads CASSGSGQTEVDEQFF. The CDR3 DNA follows: TGCGCCAGCAGCGGAAGCGGACAAACGGAGGTCGATGAGCAGTTCTTC.

The V and J genes are TRBV19 and TRBJ2-2; 11 bases align to TRBD1. Per germline, CDR1 LNHDA and CDR2 SQIVND (reference sequence). Trimming took 6 bases from V and 8 from J; bases not matched to a gene: 2. This CDR3 has 13 amino acids. Here the CDR3 reads CASRDRGLGELFF. In nucleotides, the CDR3 is TGTGCCAGTAGGGACAGGGGGCTGGGGGAGCTGTTTTTT. The variable domain in full, completed from reference TRBV19 and TRBJ2-2, reads DGGITQSPKYLFRKEGQNVTLSCEQNLNHDAMYWYRQDPGQGLRLIYYSQIVNDFQKGDIAEGYSVSREKKESFPLTVTSAQKNPTAFYLCASRDRGLGELFFGEGSRLTVL.

The chain employs TRBV29-1 and TRBJ2-7; D gene uncertain. The CDR3 contains 13 residues. Germline CDR1 SQVTM, CDR2 ANQGSEA. The germline V and J ends were trimmed by 5 bases and 0 bases, with 11 bases remaining between them. The CDR3 DNA reads TGCAGCGTTCTAAGACCGAGCTCCTACGAGCAGTACTTC. This translates into CSVLRPSSYEQYF.

CDR3 region: CASSNPVSSGGANTQYF. For the CDR3, the DNA is TGTGCCAGCAGCAACCCGGTTAGTAGCGGGGGGGCAAATACGCAGTATTTT. V and J are TRBV5-6 and TRBJ2-3; the match to TRBD2 covers 11 bases. J lost 7 bases, V lost 4 bases, and 14 bases had no gene match. CDR1 and CDR2 from the germline V gene are SGHDT and YYEEEE. The CDR3 loop spans 17 amino acids. Full variable domain (outside the CDR3, taken from reference TRBV5-6 and TRBJ2-3): DAGVTQSPTHLIKTRGQQVTLRCSPKSGHDTVSWYQQALGQGPQFIFQYYEEEERQRGNFPDRFSGHQFPNYSSELNVNALLLGDSALYLCASSNPVSSGGANTQYFGPGTRLTVL.

The chain employs TRBV3-1 (or the pseudogene TRBV3-2) and TRBJ1-1; no reliable D call. The germline gives CDR1 LGHDT, CDR2 YNNKEL (reference sequence). This CDR3 contains 12 residues. Trimming pared 4 bases from V and 4 bases from J, leaving 7 bases between. DNA of the CDR3: TGTGCCAGCAGCCTCCCGACCACTGAAGCTTTCTTT. Translated, it gives CASSLPTTEAFF.